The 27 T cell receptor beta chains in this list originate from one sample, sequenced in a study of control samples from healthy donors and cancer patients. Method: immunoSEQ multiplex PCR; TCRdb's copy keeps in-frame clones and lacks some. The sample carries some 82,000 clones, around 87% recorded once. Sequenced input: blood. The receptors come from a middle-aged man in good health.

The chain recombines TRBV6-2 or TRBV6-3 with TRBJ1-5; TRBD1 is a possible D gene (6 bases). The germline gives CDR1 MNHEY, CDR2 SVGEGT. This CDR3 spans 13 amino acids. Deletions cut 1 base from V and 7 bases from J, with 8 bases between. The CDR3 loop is CASSYWGGQPQHF. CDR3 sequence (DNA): TGTGCCAGCAGTTACTGGGGGGGCCAGCCCCAGCATTTT.

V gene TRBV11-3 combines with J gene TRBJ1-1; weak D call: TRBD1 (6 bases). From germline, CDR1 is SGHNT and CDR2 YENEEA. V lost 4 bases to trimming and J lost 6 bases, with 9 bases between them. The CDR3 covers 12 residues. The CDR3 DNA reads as TGTGCCAGCAGCTCAGACAGGCCTGAAGCTTTCTTT. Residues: CASSSDRPEAFF.

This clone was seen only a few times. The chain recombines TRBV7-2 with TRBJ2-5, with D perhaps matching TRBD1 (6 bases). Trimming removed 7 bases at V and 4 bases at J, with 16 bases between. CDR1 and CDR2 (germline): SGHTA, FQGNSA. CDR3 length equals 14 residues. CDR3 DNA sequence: TGTGCCAGCACCGAAACAGGGTCGGGAGAGACCCAGTACTTC. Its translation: CASTETGSGETQYF.

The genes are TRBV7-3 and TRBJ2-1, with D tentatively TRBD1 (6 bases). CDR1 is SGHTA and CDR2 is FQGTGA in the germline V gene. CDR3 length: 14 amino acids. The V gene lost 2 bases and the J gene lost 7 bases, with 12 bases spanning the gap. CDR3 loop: CASSLEDRWNEQFF. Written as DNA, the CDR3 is TGTGCCAGCAGCTTAGAAGACAGGTGGAATGAGCAGTTCTTC.

CDR3 in DNA: TGTGCCAGCAGCCCGGAGACCCGGAGAGGCTACACCTTC. It encodes CASSPETRRGYTF. This rearrangement joins TRBV7-8 to TRBJ1-2; D ambiguous. The CDR3 consists of 13 residues. V lost 5 bases to trimming and J lost 8 bases, with 15 bases between them. From germline, CDR1 is SGHVS and CDR2 FQNEAQ.

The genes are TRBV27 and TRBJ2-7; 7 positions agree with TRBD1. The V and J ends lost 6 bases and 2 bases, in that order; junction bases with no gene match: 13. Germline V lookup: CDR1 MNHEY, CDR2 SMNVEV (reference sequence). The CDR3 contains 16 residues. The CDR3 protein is CASSSFLPGQPYEQYF. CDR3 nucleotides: TGTGCCAGCAGCTCTTTTTTGCCGGGACAGCCCTACGAGCAGTACTTC.

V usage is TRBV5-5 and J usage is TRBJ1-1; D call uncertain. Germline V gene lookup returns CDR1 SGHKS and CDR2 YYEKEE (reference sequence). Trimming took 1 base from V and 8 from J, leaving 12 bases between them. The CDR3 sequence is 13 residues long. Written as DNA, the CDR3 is TGTGCCAGCAGCTTGTATATCGACAACGAAGCTTTCTTT. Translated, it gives CASSLYIDNEAFF.

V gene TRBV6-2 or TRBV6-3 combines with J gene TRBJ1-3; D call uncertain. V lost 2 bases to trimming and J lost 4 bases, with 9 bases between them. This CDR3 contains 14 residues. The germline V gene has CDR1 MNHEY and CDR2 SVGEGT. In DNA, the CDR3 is TGTGCCAGCAGTTACGACGGAGTCGGAAACACCATATATTTT. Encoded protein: CASSYDGVGNTIYF.

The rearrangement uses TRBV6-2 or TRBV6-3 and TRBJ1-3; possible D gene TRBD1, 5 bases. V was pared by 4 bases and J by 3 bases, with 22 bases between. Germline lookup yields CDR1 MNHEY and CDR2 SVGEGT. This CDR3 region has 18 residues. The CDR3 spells CASSSFPGPKNDGNTIYF. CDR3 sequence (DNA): TGTGCCAGCAGTTCCTTTCCGGGACCCAAAAACGATGGAAACACCATATATTTT.

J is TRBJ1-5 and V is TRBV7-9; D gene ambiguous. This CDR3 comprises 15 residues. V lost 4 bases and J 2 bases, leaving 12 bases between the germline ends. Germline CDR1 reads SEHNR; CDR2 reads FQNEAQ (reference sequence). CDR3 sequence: CASSSTAAGNQPQHF. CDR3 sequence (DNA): TGTGCCAGCAGCTCGACGGCAGCGGGCAATCAGCCCCAGCATTTT. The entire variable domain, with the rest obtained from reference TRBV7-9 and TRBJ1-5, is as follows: DTGVSQNPRHKITKRGQNVTFRCDPISEHNRLYWYRQTLGQGPEFLTYFQNEAQLEKSRLLSDRFSAERPKGSFSTLEIQRTEQGDSAMYLCASSSTAAGNQPQHFGDGTRLSIL.

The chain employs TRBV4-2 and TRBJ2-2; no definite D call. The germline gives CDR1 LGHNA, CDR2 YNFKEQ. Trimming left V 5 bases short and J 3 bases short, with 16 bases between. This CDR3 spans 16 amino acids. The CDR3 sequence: CASSYDSLRDTGELFF. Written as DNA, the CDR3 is TGTGCCAGCAGCTACGACTCCCTTCGGGACACCGGGGAGCTGTTTTTT.

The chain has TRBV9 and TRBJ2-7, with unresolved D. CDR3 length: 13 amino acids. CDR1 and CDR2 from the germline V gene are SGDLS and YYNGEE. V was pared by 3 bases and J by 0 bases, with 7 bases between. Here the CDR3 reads CASSGPHSYEQYF. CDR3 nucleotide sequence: TGTGCCAGCAGCGGGCCGCACTCCTACGAGCAGTACTTC. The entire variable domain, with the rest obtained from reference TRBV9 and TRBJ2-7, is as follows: DSGVTQTPKHLITATGQRVTLRCSPRSGDLSVYWYQQSLDQGLQFLIQYYNGEERAKGNILERFSAQQFPDLHSELNLSSLELGDSALYFCASSGPHSYEQYFGPGTRLTVT.

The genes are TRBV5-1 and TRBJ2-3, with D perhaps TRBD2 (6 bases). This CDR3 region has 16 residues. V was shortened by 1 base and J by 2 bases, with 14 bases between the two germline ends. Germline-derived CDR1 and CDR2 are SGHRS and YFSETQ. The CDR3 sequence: CASSLMRGLSTDTQYF. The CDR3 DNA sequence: TGCGCCAGCAGCTTGATGCGGGGTTTATCCACAGATACGCAGTATTTT.

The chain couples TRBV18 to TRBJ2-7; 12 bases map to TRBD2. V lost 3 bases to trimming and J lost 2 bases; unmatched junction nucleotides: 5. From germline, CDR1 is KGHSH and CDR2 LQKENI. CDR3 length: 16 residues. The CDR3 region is CASSPYLAGGAYEQYF. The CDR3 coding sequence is TGTGCCAGCTCACCCTACCTAGCGGGAGGGGCCTACGAGCAGTACTTC.

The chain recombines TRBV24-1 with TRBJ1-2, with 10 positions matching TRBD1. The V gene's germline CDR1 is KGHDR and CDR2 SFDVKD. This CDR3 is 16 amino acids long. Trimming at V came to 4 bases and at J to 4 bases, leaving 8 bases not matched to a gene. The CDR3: CATSDPGTGESYGYTF. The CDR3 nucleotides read TGTGCCACCAGTGACCCCGGGACAGGGGAGAGCTATGGCTACACCTTC.

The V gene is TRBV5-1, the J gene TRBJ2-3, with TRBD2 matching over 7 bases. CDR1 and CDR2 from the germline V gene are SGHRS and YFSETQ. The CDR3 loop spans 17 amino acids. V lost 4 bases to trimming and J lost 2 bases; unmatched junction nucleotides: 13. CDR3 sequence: CASSLIDGRAITDTQYF. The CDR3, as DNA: TGCGCCAGCAGCCTAATTGATGGGAGGGCTATCACAGATACGCAGTATTTT.

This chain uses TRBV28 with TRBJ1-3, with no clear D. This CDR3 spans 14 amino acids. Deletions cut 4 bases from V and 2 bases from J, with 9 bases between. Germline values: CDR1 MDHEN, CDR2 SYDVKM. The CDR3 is CASSSPTPGNTIYF. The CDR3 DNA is TGTGCCAGCAGTTCCCCGACCCCTGGAAACACCATATATTTT.

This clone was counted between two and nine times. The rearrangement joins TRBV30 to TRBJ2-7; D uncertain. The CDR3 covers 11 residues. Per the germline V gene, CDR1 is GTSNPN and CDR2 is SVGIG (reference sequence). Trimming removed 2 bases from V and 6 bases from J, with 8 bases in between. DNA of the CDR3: TGTGCCTGGAGTTTCGGTGGCGAGCAGTACTTC. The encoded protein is CAWSFGGEQYF.

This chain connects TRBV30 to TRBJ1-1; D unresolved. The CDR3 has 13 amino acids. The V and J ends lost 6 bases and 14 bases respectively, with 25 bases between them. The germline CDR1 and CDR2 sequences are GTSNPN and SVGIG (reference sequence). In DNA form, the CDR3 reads TGTGCCTGTAACTTGGGCCCATTGCGATTAAGCTTCTTT. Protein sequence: CACNLGPLRLSFF.

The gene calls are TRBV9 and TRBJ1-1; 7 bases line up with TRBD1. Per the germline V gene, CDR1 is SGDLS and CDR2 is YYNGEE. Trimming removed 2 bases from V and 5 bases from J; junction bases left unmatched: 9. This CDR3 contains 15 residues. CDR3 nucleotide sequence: TGTGCCAGCAGCGTCTCTTCCACAGGGGAAACTGAAGCTTTCTTT. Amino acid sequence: CASSVSSTGETEAFF.

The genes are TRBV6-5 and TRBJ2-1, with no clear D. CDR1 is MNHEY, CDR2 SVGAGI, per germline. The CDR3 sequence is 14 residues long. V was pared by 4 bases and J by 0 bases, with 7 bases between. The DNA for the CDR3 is TGTGCCAGCAGTTTCGAAAGCTCCTACAATGAGCAGTTCTTC. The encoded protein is CASSFESSYNEQFF.

Here the CDR3 reads CASSFGGRTGELFF. Here the CDR3 DNA reads TGTGCCAGCAGCTTTGGAGGGCGCACCGGGGAGCTGTTTTTT. The chain uses TRBV5-6 and TRBJ2-2, with D perhaps TRBD2 (6 bases). Germline loops: CDR1 SGHDT, CDR2 YYEEEE. With 2 bases removed from V and 4 bases from J, the gap between germline ends came to 9 bases. The CDR3 totals 14 residues.

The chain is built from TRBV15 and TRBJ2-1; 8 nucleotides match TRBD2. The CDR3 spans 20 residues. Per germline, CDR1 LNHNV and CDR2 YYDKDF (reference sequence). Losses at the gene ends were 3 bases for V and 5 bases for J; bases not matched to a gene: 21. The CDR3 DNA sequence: TGTGCCACCAGCAGGGACTATCCTTTTCTGGCGGGAGGCTGGAACAATGAGCAGTTCTTC. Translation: CATSRDYPFLAGGWNNEQFF.

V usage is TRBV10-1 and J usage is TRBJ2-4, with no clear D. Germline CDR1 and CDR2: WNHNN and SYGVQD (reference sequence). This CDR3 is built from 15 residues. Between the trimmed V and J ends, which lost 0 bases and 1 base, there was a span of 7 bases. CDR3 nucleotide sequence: TGCGCCAGCAGTGAGTCTGGCAGGGCCAAAAACATTCAGTACTTC. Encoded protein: CASSESGRAKNIQYF.

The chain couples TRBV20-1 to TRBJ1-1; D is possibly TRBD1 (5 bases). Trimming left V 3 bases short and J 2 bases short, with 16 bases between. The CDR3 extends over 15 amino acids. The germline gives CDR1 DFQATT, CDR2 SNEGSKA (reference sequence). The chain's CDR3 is CSASDGFRGNTEAFF. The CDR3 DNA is TGCAGTGCTAGTGACGGTTTTAGGGGAAACACTGAAGCTTTCTTT.

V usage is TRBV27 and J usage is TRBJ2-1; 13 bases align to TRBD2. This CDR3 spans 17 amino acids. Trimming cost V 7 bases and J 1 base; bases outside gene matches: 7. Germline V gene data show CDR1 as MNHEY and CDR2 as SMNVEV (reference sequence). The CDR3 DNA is TGTGCCAGCACCGATGGACTAGCGGGAGCGTCCTACAATGAGCAGTTCTTC. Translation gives CASTDGLAGASYNEQFF.

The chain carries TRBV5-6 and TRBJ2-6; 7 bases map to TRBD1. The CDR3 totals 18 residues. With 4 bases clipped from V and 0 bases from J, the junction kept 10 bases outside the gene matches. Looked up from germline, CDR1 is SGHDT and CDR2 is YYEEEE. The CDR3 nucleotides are TGTGCCAGCAGCGGGTTCCGGGACAGATTCTCTGGGGCCAACGTCCTGACTTTC. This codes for CASSGFRDRFSGANVLTF.